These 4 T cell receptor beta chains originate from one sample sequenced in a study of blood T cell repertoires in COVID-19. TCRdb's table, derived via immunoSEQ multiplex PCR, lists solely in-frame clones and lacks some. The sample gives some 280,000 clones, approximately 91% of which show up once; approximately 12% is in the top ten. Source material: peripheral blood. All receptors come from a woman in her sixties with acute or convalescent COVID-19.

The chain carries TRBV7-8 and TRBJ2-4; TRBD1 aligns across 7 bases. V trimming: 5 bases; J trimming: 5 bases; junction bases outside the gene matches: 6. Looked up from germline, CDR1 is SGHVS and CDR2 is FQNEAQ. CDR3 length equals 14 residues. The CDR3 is CASSGTGAQNIQYF. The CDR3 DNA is TGTGCCAGCAGCGGTACAGGGGCCCAAAACATTCAGTACTTC.

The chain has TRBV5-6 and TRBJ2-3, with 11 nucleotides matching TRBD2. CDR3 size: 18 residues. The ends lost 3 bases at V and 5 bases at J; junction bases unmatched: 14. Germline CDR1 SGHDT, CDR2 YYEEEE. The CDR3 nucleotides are TGTGCCAGCAGCTACGATCTAGCGGGGGGCCCCCGAGGAGATACGCAGTATTTT. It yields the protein CASSYDLAGGPRGDTQYF. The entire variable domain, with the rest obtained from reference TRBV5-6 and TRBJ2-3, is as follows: DAGVTQSPTHLIKTRGQQVTLRCSPKSGHDTVSWYQQALGQGPQFIFQYYEEEERQRGNFPDRFSGHQFPNYSSELNVNALLLGDSALYLCASSYDLAGGPRGDTQYFGPGTRLTVL.

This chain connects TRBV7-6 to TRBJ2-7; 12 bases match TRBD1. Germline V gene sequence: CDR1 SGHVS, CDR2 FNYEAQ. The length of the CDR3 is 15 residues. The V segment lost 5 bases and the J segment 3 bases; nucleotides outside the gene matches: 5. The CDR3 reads CASSPGTGGVYEQYF. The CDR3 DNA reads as TGTGCCAGCAGCCCGGGGACAGGGGGCGTCTACGAGCAGTACTTC.

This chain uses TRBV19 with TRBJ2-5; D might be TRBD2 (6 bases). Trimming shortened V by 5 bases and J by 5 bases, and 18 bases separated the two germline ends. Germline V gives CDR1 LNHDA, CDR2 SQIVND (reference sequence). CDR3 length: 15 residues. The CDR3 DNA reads TGTGCCAGTAGTCCGGGGGTCGGGGTAGTGGAGACCCAGTACTTC. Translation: CASSPGVGVVETQYF.